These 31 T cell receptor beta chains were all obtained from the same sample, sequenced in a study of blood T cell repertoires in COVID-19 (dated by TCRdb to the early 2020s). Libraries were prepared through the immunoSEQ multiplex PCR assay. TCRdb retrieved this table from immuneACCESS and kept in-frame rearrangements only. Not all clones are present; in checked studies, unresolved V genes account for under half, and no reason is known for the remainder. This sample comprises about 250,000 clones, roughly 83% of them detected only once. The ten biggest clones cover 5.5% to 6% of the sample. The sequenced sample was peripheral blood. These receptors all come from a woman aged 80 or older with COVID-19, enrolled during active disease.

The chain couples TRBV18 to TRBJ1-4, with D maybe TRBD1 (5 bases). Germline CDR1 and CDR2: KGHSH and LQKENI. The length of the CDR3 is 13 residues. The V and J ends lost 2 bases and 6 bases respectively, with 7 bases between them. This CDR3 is CASSPGQDEKLFF. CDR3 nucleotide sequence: TGTGCCAGCTCACCAGGACAAGATGAAAAACTGTTTTTT.

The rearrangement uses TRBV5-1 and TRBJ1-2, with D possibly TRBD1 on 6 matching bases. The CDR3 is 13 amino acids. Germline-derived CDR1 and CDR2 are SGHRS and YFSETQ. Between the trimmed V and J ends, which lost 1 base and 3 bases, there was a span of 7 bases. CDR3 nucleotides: TGCGCCAGCAGCTTGAAGGGGGACTATGGCTACACCTTC. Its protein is CASSLKGDYGYTF.

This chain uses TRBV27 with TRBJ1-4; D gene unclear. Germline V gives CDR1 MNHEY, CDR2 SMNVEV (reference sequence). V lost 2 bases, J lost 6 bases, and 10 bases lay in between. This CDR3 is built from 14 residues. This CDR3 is CASSLGGFDEKLFF. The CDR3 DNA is TGTGCCAGCAGTTTAGGCGGGTTTGATGAAAAACTGTTTTTT.

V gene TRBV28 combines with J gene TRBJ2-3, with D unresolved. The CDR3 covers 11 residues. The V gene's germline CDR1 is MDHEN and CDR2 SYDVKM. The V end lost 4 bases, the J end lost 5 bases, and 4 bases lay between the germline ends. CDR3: CASSSVDTQYF. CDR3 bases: TGTGCCAGCAGTTCGGTAGATACGCAGTATTTT.

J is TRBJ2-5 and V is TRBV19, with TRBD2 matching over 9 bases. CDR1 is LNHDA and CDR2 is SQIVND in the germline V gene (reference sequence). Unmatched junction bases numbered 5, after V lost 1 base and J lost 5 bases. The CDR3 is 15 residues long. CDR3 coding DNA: TGTGCCAGTAGTATAGGCGGGACTAGCCACGAGACCCAGTACTTC. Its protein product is CASSIGGTSHETQYF.

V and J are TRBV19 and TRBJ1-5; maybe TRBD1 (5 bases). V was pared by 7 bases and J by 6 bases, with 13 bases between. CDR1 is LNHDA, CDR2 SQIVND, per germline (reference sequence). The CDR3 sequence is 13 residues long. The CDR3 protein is CASNSPQGQPQHF. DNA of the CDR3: TGTGCCAGTAATTCTCCGCAGGGTCAGCCCCAGCATTTT.

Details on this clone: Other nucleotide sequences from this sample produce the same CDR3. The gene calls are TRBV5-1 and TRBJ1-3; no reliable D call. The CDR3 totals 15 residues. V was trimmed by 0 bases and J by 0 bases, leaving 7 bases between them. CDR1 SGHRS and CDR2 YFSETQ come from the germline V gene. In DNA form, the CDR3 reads TGCGCCAGCAGCTTGGACGGGAGCTCTGGAAACACCATATATTTT. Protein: CASSLDGSSGNTIYF.

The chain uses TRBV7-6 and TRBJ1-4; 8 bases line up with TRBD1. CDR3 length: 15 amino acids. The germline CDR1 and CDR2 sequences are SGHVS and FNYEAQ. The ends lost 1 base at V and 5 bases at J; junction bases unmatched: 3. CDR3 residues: CASSLETGANEKLFF. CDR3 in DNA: TGTGCCAGCAGCTTAGAGACAGGGGCAAATGAAAAACTGTTTTTT.

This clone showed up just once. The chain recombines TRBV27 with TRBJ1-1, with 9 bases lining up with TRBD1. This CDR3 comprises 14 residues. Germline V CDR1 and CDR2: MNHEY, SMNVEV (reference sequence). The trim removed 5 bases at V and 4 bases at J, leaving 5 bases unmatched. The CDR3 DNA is TGTGCCAGCAGTCCCCAGGGACAGGGCACTGAAGCTTTCTTT. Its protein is CASSPQGQGTEAFF.

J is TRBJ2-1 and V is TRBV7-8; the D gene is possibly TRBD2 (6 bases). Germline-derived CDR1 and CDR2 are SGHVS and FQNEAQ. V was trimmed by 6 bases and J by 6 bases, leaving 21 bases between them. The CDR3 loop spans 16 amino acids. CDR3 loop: CASRHAGGAGVNEQFF. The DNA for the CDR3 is TGTGCCAGCAGACATGCAGGCGGGGCGGGTGTCAATGAGCAGTTCTTC.

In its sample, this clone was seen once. This CDR3 reads CASSLGAGGSFANTGELFF. CDR3 in DNA: TGTGCCAGCAGCTTAGGGGCAGGGGGCTCCTTCGCGAACACCGGGGAGCTGTTTTTT. This rearrangement joins TRBV11-3 to TRBJ2-2; 8 nucleotides match TRBD1. V shed 1 base, J shed 0 bases, and the junction held 10 bases outside the gene matches. Germline lookup yields CDR1 SGHNT and CDR2 YENEEA. This CDR3 region has 19 residues.

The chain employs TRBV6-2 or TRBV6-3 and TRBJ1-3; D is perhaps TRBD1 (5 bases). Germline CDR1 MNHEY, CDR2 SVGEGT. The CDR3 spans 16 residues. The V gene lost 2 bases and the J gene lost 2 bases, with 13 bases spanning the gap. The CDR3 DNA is TGTGCCAGCAGTTACGCGAAAGGGGCGGCTGGAAACACCATATATTTT. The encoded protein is CASSYAKGAAGNTIYF.

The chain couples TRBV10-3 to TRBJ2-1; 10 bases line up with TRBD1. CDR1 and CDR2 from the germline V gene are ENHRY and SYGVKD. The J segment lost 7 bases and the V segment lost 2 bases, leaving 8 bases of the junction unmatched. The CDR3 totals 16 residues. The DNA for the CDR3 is TGTGCCATCAGTGAGAGCTCCGGGACAGGGGTTAATGAGCAGTTCTTC. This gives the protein CAISESSGTGVNEQFF.

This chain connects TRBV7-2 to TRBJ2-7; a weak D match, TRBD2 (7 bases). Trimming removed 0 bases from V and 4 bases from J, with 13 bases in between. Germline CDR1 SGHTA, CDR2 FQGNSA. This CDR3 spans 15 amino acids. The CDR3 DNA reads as TGTGCCAGCAGCTTAGCGGGGGGGCCTCGGTACGAGCAGTACGTC. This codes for CASSLAGGPRYEQYV.

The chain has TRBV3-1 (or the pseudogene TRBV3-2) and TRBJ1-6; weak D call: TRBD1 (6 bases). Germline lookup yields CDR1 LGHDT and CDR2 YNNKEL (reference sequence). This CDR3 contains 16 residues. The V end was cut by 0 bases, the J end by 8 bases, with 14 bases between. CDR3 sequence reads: CASSQDPGGRHSPLHF. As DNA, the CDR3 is TGTGCCAGCAGCCAAGATCCGGGGGGGCGTCATTCACCCCTCCACTTT.

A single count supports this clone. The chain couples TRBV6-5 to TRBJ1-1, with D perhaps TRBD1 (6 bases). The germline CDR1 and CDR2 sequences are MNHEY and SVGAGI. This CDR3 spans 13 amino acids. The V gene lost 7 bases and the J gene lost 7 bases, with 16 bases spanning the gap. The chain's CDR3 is CASNSGDVGEAFF. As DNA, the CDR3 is TGTGCCAGCAATTCAGGGGATGTCGGTGAAGCTTTCTTT.

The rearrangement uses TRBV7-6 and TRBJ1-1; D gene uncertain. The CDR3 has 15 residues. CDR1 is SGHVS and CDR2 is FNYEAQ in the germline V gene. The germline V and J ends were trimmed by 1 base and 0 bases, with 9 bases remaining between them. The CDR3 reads CASSLVGGMNTEAFF. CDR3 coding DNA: TGTGCCAGCAGCTTAGTCGGCGGAATGAACACTGAAGCTTTCTTT.

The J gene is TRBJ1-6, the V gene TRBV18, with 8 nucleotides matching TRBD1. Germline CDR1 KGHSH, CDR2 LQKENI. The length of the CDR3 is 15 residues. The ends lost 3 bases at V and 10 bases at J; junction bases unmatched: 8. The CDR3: CASSPRQGRDSPLHF. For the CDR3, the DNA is TGTGCCAGCTCACCCCGACAGGGGAGAGACTCACCCCTCCACTTT.

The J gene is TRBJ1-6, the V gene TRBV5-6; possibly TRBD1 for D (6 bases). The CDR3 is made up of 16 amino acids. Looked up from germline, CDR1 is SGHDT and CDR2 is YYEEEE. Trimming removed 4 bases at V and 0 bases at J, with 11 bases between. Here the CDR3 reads CASSPTGSSYNSPLHF. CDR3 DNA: TGTGCCAGCAGCCCCACAGGGAGCTCCTATAATTCACCCCTCCACTTT.

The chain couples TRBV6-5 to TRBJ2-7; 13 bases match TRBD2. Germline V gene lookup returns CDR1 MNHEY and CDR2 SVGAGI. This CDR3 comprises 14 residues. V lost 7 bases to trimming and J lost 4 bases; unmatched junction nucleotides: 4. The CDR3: CASTWTSGGYEQYF. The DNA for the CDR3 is TGTGCCAGCACCTGGACTAGCGGGGGTTACGAGCAGTACTTC.

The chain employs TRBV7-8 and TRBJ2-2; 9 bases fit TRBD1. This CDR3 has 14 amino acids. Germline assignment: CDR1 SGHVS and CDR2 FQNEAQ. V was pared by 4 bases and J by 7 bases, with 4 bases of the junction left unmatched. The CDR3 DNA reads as TGTGCCAGCAGCTCCGGGACAGGGAACGGGGAGCTGTTTTTT. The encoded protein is CASSSGTGNGELFF.

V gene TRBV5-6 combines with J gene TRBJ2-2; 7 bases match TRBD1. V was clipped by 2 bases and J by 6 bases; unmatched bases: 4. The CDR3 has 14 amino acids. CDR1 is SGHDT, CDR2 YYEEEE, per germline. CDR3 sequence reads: CASSLQGRAGELFF. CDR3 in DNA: TGTGCCAGCAGCTTACAGGGGCGGGCCGGGGAGCTGTTTTTT.

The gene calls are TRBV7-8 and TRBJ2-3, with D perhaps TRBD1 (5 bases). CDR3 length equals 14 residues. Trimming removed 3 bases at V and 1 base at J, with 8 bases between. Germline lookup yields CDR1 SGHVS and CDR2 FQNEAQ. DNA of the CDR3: TGTGCCAGCAGCTTTAAAGGGGGCACAGATACGCAGTATTTT. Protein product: CASSFKGGTDTQYF.

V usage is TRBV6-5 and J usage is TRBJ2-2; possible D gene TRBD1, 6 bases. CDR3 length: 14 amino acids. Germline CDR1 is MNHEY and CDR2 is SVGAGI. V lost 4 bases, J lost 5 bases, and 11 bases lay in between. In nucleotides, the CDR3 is TGTGCCAGCAGTTTTTCCAGGGGTACCGGGGAGCTGTTTTTT. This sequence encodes CASSFSRGTGELFF.

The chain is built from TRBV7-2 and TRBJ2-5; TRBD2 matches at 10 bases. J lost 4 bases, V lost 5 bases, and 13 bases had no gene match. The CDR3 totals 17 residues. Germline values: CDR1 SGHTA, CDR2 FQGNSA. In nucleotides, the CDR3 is TGTGCCAGCAGCCTGCAGCTGGTGATAGCGGGGGGAGAGACCCAGTACTTC. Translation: CASSLQLVIAGGETQYF.

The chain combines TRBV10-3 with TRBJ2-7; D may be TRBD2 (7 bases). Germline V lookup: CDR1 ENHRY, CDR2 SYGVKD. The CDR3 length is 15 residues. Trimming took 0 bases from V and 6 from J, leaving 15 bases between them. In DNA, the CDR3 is TGTGCCATCAGTGAGTCGTTGAGGGGGGGTTCCGAGCAGTACGTC. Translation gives CAISESLRGGSEQYV.

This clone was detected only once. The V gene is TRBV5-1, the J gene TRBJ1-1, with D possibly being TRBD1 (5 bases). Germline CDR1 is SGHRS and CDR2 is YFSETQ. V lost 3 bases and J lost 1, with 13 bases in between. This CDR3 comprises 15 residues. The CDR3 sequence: CASSSQSGGNTEAFF. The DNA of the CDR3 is TGCGCCAGCAGCTCGCAATCGGGGGGGAACACTGAAGCTTTCTTT.

The CDR3 DNA reads TGTGCCAGTTCCCGGGCGGGAGCTGGGGGGTATGGCTACACCTTC. Its protein is CASSRAGAGGYGYTF. The chain recombines TRBV9 with TRBJ1-2, with TRBD1 as a possible D gene (5 bases). CDR1 and CDR2 from the germline V gene are SGDLS and YYNGEE. The CDR3 is 15 residues long. V lost 8 bases and J lost 5, with 22 bases in between.

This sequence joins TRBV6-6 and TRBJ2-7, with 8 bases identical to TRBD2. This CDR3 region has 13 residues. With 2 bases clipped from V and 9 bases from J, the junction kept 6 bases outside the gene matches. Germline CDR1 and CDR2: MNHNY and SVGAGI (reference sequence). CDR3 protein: CASSYTGGLWQYF. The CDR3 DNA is TGTGCCAGCAGTTACACGGGGGGGCTTTGGCAGTACTTC.

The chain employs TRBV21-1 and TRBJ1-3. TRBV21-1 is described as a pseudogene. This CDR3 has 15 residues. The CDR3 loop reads CASRSGGRSGNTIYF. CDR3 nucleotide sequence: TGTGCCAGCAGAAGCGGGGGCCGCTCTGGAAACACCATATATTTT.

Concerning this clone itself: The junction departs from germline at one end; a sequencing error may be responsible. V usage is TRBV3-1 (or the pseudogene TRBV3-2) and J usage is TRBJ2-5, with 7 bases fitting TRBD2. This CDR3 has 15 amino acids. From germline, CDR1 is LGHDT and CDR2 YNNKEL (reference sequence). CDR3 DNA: TGTGCCAGCAGCCCGACCAGCGTGTCGGGGGGACCCGGGCACTTC. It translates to CASSPTSVSGGPGHF.